This record covers a single T cell receptor beta chain. Semi-nested PCR with Nested Universal Primer A followed constant-region reverse priming of full-length variable regions. MiXCR was run by TCRdb on the 5' RACE reads, yielding one entry per CDR3 protein. The sample shows 62,000 or so distinct CDR3 sequences, about 20% of them seen only once. Germline-derived CDR1 and CDR2 are MNHNS and SASEGT. Trimming pared 9 bases from V and 1 base from J, leaving 10 bases between. This CDR3 region has 13 residues. The rearrangement joins TRBV6-1 to TRBJ2-4; TRBD1 is a possible D gene (6 bases). This TCR came from a female donor with breast cancer. Sequencing was performed on memory CD4+ T cells sorted from a lymph node. Sample subset: memory CD4+ T cells, CD4+CD45RO+CD25-. As DNA, the CDR3 is TGTGCCAGTACAGGGCCGGCCAAAAACATTCAGTACTTC. Encoded protein: CASTGPAKNIQYF.